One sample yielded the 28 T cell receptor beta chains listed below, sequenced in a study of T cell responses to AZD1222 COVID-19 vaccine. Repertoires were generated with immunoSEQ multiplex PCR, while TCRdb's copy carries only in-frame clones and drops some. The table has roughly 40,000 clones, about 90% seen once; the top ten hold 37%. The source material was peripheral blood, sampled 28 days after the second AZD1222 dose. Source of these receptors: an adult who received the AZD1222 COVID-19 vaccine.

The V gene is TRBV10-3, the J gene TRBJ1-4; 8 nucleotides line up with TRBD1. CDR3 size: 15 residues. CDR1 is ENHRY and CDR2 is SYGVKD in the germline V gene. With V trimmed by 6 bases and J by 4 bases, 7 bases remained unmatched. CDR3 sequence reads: CAIRGTDRGNEKLFF. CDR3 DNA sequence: TGTGCCATCAGGGGGACCGACAGGGGTAATGAAAAACTGTTTTTT.

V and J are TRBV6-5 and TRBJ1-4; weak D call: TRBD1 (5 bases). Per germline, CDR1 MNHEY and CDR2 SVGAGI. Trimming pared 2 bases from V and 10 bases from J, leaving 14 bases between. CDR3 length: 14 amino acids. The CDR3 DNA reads TGTGCCAGCAGTTACCAGGGCTGGCTTCCAAAACTGTTTTTT. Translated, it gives CASSYQGWLPKLFF.

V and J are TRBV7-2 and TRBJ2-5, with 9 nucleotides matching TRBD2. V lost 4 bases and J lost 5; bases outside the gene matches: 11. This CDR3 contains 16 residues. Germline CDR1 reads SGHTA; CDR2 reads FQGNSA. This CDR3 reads CASSSPSSGGYETQYF. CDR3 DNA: TGTGCCAGCAGCTCCCCGAGTAGCGGGGGTTATGAGACCCAGTACTTC.

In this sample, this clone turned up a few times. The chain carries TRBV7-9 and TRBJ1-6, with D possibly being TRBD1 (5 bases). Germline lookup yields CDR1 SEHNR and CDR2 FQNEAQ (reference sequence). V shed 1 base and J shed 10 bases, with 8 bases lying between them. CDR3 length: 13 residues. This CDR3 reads CASSLEGRSPLHF. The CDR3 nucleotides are TGTGCCAGCAGCTTAGAGGGACGATCACCCCTCCACTTT.

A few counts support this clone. In DNA form, the CDR3 reads TGTGCCAGAAGACAGGCTCGGGGTTCACCCCTCCACTTT. It specifies CARRQARGSPLHF. The chain employs TRBV2 and TRBJ1-6; a possible D gene is TRBD1 (6 bases). The CDR3 is made up of 13 amino acids. The germline V gene encodes CDR1 SNHLY and CDR2 FYNNEI. Trimming cost V 9 bases and J 9 bases, with 15 bases left between them.

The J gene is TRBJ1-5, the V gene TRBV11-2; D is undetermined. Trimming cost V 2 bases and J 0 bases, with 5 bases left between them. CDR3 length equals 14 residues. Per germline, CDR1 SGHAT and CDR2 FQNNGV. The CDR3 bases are TGTGCCAGCAGCTTAACAGCTAGCAATCAGCCCCAGCATTTT. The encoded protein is CASSLTASNQPQHF.

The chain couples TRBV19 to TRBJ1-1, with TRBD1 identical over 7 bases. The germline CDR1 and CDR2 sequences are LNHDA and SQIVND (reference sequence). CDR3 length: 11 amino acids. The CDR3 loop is CEGAQSLEAFF. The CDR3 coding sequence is TGTGAGGGGGCACAGTCACTTGAAGCTTTCTTT.

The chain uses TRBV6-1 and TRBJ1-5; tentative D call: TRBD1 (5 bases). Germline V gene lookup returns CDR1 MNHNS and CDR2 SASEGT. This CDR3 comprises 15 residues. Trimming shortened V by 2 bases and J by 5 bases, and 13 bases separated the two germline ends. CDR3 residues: CASSEFGGRDQPQHF. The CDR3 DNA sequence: TGTGCCAGCAGTGAATTCGGGGGTAGGGATCAGCCCCAGCATTTT.

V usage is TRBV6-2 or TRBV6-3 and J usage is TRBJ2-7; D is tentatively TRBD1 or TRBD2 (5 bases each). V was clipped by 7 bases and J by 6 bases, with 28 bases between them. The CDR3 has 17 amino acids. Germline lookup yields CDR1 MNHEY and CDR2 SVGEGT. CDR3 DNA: TGTGCCAGCACCCCAATGGGTATGGGGGTCGCGGTTGGCGAGCAGTACTTC. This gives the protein CASTPMGMGVAVGEQYF.

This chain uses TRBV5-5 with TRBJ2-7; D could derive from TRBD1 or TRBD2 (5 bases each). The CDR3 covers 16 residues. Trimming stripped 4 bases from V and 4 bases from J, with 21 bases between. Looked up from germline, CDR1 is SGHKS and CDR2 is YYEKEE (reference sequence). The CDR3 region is CASSLGWDLGVYEQYF. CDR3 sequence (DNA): TGTGCCAGCAGCCTGGGGTGGGACCTTGGGGTATACGAGCAGTACTTC. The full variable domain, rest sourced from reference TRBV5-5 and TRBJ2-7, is DAGVTQSPTHLIKTRGQQVTLRCSPISGHKSVSWYQQVLGQGPQFIFQYYEKEERGRGNFPDRFSARQFPNYSSELNVNALLLGDSALYLCASSLGWDLGVYEQYFGPGTRLTVT.

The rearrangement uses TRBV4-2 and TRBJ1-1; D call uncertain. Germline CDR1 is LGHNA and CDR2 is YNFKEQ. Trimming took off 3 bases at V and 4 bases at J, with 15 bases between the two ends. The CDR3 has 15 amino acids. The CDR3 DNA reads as TGTGCCAGCAGCCAGATAGGCGTCGGCCCCACTGAAGCTTTCTTT. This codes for CASSQIGVGPTEAFF.

CDR3 sequence reads: CSVEVTDTQYF. The CDR3 DNA reads TGCAGCGTTGAGGTCACAGATACGCAGTATTTT. V gene TRBV29-1 combines with J gene TRBJ2-3; D uncertain. This CDR3 is built from 11 residues. Germline V gene data show CDR1 as SQVTM and CDR2 as ANQGSEA. With 3 bases removed from V and 2 bases from J, the gap between germline ends came to 3 bases.

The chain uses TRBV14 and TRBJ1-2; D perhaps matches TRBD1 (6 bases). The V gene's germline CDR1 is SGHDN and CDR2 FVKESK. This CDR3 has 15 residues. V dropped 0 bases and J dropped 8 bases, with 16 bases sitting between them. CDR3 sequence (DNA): TGTGCCAGCAGCCAAGATCTGCCGGGGGCGGAGGGCTACACCTTC. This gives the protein CASSQDLPGAEGYTF.

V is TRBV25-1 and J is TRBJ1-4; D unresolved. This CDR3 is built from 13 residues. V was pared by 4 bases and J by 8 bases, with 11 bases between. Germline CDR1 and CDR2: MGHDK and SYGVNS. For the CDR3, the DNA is TGTGCCAGCAGTGCGGGAGGGAGGGAAAAACTGTTTTTT. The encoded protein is CASSAGGREKLFF.

CDR3 sequence: CASSTPRALGNYGYTF. For the CDR3, the DNA is TGTGCCAGTAGTACCCCCAGAGCGCTCGGGAACTATGGCTACACCTTC. The rearrangement joins TRBV19 to TRBJ1-2, with no clear D. The CDR3 consists of 16 residues. The ends were cut back, 4 bases at V and 2 bases at J, with 17 bases in the middle. Per the germline V gene, CDR1 is LNHDA and CDR2 is SQIVND (reference sequence).

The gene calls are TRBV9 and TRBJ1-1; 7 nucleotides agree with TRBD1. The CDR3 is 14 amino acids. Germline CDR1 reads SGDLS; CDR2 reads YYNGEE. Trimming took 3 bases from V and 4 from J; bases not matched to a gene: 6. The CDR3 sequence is CASSANRDSTEAFF. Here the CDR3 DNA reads TGTGCCAGCAGCGCTAACCGGGACAGCACTGAAGCTTTCTTT.

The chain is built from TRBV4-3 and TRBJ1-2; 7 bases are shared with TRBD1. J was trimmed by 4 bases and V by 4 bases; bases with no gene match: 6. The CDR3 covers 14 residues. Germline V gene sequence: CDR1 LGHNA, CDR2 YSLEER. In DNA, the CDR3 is TGCGCCAGCAGCCCGGGACCAGGGGGCTATGGCTACACCTTC. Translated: CASSPGPGGYGYTF.

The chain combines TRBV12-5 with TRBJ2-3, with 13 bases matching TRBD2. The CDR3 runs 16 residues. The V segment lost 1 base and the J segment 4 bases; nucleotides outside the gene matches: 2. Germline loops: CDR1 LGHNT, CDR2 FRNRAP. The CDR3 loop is CASGLGLAGGPDTQYF. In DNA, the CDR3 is TGTGCTAGTGGTTTGGGACTAGCGGGGGGTCCAGATACGCAGTATTTT.

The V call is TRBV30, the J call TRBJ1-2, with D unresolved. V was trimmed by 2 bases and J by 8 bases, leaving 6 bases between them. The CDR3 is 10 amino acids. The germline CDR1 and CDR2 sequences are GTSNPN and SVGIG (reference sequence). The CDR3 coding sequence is TGTGCCTGGAGTCGAGAGGGCTACACCTTC. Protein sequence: CAWSREGYTF.

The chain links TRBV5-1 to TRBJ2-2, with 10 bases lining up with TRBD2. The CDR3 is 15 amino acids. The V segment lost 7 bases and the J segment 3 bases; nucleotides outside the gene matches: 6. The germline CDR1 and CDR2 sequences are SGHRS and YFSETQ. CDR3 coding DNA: TGCGCCAGCCGTCGGCTAGCGGGGGACACCGGGGAGCTGTTTTTT. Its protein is CASRRLAGDTGELFF. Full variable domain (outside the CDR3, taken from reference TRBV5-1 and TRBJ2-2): KAGVTQTPRYLIKTRGQQVTLSCSPISGHRSVSWYQQTPGQGLQFLFEYFSETQRNKGNFPGRFSGRQFSNSRSEMNVSTLELGDSALYLCASRRLAGDTGELFFGEGSRLTVL.

DNA for the CDR3: TGTGCCAGCAGTGAGACGAGGGTTTACACTAACTATGGCTACACCTTC. This encodes CASSETRVYTNYGYTF. This chain connects TRBV6-1 to TRBJ1-2; D gene unclear. The length of the CDR3 is 16 residues. CDR1 is MNHNS and CDR2 is SASEGT in the germline V gene. V was cut by 3 bases and J by 0 bases, with 14 bases left in between.

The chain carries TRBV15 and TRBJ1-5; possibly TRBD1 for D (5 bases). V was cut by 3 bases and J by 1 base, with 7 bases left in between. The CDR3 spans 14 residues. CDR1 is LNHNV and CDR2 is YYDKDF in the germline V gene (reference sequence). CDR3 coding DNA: TGTGCCACCAGCAGTTGGGGCAGCAATCAGCCCCAGCATTTT. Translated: CATSSWGSNQPQHF.

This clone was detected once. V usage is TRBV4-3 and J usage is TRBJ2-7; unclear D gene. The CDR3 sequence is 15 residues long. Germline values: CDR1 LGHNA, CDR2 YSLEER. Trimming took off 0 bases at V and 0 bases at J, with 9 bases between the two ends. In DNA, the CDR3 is TGCGCCAGCAGCCAAGATCCCGGCAGCTCCTACGAGCAGTACTTC. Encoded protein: CASSQDPGSSYEQYF.

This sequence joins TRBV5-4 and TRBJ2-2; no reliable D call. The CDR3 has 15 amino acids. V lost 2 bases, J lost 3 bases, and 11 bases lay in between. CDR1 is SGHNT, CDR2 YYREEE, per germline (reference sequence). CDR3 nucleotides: TGTGCCAGCAGCTTCTCTATGGGTGACACCGGGGAGCTGTTTTTT. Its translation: CASSFSMGDTGELFF.

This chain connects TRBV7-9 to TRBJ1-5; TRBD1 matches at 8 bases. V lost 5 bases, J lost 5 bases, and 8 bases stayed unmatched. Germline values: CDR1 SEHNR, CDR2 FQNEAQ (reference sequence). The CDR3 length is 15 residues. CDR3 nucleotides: TGTGCCAGCAGCCCAGGGACAGGTAGAGATCAGCCCCAGCATTTT. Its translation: CASSPGTGRDQPQHF.

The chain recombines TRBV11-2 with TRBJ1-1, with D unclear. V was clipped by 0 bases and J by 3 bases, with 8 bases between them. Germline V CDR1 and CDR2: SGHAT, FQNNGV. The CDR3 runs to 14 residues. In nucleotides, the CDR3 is TGTGCCAGCAGCTTAGACGGCGCGGACACTGAAGCTTTCTTT. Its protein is CASSLDGADTEAFF.

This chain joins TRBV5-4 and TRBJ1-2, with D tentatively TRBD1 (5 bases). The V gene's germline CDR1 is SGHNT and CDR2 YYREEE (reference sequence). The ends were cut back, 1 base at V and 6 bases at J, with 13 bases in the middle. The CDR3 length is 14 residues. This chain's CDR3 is CASSLRPGRDGYTF. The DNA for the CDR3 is TGTGCCAGCAGCTTGCGGCCGGGGCGGGATGGCTACACCTTC.

This CDR3 is CASSPTGTGVPEAFF. The CDR3 DNA reads TGTGCCAGCAGCCCCACTGGGACAGGGGTCCCTGAAGCTTTCTTT. V is TRBV6-2 or TRBV6-3 and J is TRBJ1-1; 10 nucleotides match TRBD1. J gave up 6 bases and V 6 bases, and 10 bases lay outside the gene matches. CDR3 size: 15 residues. Germline assignment: CDR1 MNHEY and CDR2 SVGEGT.